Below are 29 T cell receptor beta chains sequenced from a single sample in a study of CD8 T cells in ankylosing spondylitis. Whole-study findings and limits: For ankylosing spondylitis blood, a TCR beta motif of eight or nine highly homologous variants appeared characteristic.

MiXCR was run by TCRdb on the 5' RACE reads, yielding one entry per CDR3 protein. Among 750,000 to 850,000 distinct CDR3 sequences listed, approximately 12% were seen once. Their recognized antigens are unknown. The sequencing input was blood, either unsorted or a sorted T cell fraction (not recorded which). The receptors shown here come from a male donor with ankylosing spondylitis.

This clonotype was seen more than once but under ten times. Written as DNA, the CDR3 is TGTGCCAGCAGTTATAGGCCAGGGGATAGGGAGACCCAGTACTTC. Amino acids: CASSYRPGDRETQYF. This sequence joins TRBV6-5 and TRBJ2-5, with a weak D call TRBD1 (6 bases). This CDR3 is built from 15 residues. Germline V CDR1 and CDR2: MNHEY, SVGAGI. The V and J ends lost 3 bases and 5 bases respectively, with 16 bases between them.

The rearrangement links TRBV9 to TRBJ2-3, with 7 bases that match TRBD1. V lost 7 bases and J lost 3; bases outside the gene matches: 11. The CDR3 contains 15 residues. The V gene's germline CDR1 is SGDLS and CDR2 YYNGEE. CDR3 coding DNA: TGTGCCAGCTCACCAAGACAGGGAAGGACAGATACGCAGTATTTT. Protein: CASSPRQGRTDTQYF.

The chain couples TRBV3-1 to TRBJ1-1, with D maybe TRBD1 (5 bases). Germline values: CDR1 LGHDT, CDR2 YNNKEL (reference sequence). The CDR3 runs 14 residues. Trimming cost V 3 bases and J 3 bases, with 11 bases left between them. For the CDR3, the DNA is TGTGCCAGCAGCCAGGCGGCGGGGGACACTGAAGCTTTCTTT. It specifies CASSQAAGDTEAFF.

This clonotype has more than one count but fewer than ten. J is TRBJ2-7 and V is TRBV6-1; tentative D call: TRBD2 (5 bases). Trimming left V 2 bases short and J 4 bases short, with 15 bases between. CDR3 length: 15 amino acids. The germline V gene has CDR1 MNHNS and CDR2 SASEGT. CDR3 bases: TGTGCCAGCAGTGAAATAGGTTTGGGAGTGTACGAGCAGTACTTC. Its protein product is CASSEIGLGVYEQYF.

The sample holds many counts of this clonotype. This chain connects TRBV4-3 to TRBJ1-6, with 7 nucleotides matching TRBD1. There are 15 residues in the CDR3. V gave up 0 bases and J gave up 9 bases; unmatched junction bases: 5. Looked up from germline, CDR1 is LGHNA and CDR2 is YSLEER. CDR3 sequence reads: CASSQDYRGISPLHF. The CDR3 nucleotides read TGCGCCAGCAGCCAAGACTACAGGGGAATTTCACCCCTCCACTTT.

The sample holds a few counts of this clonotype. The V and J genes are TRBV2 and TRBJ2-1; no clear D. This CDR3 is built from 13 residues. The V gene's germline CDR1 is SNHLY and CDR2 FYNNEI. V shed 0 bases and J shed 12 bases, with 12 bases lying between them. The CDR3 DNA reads TGTGCCAGCAGTGAAGCGACGCCCGATTTGCAGTTCTTC. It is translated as CASSEATPDLQFF.

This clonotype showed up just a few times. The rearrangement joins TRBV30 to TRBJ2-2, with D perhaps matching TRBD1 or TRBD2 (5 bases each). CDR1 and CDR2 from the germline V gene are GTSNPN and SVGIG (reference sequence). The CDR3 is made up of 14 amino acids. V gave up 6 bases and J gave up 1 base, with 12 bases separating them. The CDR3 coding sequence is TGTGCCTGCAGGGTGCGGGTGAACACCGGGGAGCTGTTTTTT. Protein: CACRVRVNTGELFF.

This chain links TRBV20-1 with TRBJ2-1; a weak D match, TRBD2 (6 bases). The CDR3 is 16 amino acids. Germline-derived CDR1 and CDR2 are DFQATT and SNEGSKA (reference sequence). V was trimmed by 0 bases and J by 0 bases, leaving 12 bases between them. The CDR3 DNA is TGCAGTGCTAGAGATGGGACTGGGAGCTCCTACAATGAGCAGTTCTTC. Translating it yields CSARDGTGSSYNEQFF.

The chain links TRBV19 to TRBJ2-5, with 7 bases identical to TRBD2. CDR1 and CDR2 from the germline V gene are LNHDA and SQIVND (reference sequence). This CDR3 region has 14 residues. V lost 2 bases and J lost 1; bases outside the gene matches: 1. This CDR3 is CASSIWGGQETQYF. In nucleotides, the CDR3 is TGTGCCAGTAGTATATGGGGGGGCCAAGAGACCCAGTACTTC.

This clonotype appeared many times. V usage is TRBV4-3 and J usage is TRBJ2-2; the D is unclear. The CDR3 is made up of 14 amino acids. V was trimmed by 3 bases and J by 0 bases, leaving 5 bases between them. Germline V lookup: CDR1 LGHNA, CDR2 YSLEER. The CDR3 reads CASSHSTNTGELFF. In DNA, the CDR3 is TGCGCCAGCAGCCATTCCACGAACACCGGGGAGCTGTTTTTT.

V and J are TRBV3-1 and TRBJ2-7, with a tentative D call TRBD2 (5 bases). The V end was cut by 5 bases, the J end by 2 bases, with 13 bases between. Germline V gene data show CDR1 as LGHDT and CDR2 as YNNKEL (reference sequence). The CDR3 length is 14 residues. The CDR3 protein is CASSFWESPYEQYF. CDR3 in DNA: TGTGCCAGCAGCTTTTGGGAGAGTCCCTACGAGCAGTACTTC.

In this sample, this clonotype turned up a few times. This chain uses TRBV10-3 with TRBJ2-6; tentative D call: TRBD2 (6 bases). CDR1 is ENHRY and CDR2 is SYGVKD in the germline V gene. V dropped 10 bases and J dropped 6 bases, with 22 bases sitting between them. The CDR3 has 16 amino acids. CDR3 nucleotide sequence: TGTGCCAGCAACGCGGGAATGGGGAAGGAGGCCAACGTCCTGACTTTC. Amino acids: CASNAGMGKEANVLTF.

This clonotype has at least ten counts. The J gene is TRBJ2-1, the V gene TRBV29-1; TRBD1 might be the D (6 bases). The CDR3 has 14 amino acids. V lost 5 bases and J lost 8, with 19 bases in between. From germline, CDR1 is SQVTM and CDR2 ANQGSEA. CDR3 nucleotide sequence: TGCAGCGTTTTTAGGGGGAGTCGTGGCGATGAGCAGTTCTTC. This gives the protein CSVFRGSRGDEQFF.

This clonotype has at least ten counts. CDR3 in DNA: TGTGCCAGCAGTTCAGGGTTTGGCTACACCTTC. Encoded protein: CASSSGFGYTF. The gene calls are TRBV12-3 or TRBV12-4 and TRBJ1-2; weak D call: TRBD1 (5 bases). Trimming pared 4 bases from V and 7 bases from J, leaving 7 bases between. The CDR3 runs 11 residues.

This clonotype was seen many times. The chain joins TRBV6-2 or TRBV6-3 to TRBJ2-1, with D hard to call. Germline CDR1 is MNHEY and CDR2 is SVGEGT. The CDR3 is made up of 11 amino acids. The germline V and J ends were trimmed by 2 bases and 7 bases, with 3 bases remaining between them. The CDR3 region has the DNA TGTGCCAGCAGTTACCTGAATGAGCAGTTCTTC. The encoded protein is CASSYLNEQFF.

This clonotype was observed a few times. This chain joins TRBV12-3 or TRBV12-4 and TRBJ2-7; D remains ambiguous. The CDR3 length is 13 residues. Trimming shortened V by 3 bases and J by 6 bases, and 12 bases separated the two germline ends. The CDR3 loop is CASSLALPVEQYF. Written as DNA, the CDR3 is TGTGCCAGCAGTTTGGCCCTTCCTGTCGAGCAGTACTTC.

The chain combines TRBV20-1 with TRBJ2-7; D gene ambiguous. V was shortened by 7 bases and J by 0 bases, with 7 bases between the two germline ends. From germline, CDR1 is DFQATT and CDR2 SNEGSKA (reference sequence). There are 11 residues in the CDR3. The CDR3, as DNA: TGCAGTGTACGGCGCTCCTACGAGCAGTACTTC. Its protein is CSVRRSYEQYF.

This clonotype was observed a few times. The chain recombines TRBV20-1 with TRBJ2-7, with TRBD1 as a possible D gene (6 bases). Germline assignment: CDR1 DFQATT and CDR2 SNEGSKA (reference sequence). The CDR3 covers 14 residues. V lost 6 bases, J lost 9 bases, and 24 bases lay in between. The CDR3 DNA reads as TGCAGTGCCGCGCCTGGACAGCCATATCTCGGGCAGTACTTC. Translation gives CSAAPGQPYLGQYF.

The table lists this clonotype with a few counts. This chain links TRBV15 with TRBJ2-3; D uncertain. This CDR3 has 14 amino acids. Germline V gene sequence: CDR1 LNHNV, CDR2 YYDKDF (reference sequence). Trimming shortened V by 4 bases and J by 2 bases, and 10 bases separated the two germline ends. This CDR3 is CATSIMSYTDTQYF. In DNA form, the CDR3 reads TGTGCCACCAGCATAATGTCGTACACAGATACGCAGTATTTT.

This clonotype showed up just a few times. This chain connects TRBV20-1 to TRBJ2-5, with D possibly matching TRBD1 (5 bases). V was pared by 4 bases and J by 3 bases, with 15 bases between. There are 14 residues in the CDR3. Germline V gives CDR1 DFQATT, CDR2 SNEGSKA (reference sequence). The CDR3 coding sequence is TGCAGTGCTAATAGCAGGGAACAAAAAGAGACCCAGTACTTC. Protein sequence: CSANSREQKETQYF.

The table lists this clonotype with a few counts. The CDR3 nucleotides read TGTGCCAGCAGTGAAAACCCTACAGACGGAACGGAGGAGCTGTTTTTT. Protein product: CASSENPTDGTEELFF. The chain links TRBV6-1 to TRBJ2-2; D unclear. V was trimmed by 2 bases and J by 10 bases, leaving 20 bases between them. CDR3 length equals 16 residues. CDR1 and CDR2 from the germline V gene are MNHNS and SASEGT.

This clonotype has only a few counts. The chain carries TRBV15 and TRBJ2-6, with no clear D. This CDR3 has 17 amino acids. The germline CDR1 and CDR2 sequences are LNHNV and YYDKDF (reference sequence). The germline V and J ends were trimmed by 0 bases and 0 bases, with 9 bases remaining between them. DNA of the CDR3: TGTGCCACCAGCAGAGATCTTTTGAGCTCTGGGGCCAACGTCCTGACTTTC. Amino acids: CATSRDLLSSGANVLTF. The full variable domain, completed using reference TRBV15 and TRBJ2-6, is DAMVIQNPRYQVTQFGKPVTLSCSQTLNHNVMYWYQQKSSQAPKLLFHYYDKDFNNEADTPDNFQSRRPNTSFCFLDIRSPGLGDTAMYLCATSRDLLSSGANVLTFGAGSRLTVL.

CDR3 sequence reads: CASSQDKRGYEQYF. CDR3 sequence (DNA): TGTGCCAGCAGCCAAGATAAGAGGGGCTACGAGCAGTACTTC. The chain has TRBV4-2 and TRBJ2-7; the D call may be TRBD1 or TRBD2 (5 bases each). The V end was cut by 0 bases, the J end by 3 bases, with 9 bases between. This CDR3 region has 14 residues. Germline CDR1 LGHNA, CDR2 YNFKEQ.

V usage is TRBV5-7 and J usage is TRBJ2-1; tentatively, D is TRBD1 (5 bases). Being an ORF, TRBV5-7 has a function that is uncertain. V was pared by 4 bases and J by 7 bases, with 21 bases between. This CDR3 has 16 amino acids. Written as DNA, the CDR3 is TGTGCCAGCAGCCCGGCGGCAGGGAATAAAGGGAATGAGCAGTTCTTC. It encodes CASSPAAGNKGNEQFF.

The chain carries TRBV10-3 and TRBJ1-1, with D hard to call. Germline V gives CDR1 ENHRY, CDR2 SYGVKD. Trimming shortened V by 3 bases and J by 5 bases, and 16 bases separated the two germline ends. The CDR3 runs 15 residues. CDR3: CAISDASFRNTEAFF. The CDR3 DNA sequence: TGTGCCATCAGTGACGCTTCGTTCCGGAATACTGAAGCTTTCTTT.

CDR3 protein: CASIGGTTYYEQYF. The CDR3 coding sequence is TGTGCCAGCATTGGGGGGACTACTTACTACGAGCAGTACTTC. The chain joins TRBV28 to TRBJ2-7; the match to TRBD2 covers 7 bases. The V gene's germline CDR1 is MDHEN and CDR2 SYDVKM. Losses at the gene ends were 7 bases for V and 3 bases for J; bases not matched to a gene: 9. The CDR3 length is 14 residues.

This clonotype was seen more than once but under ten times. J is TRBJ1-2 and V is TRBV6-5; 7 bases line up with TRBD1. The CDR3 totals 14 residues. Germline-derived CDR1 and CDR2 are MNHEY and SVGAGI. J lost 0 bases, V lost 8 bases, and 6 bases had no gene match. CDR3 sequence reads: CASGYRGANYGYTF. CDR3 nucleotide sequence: TGTGCCAGCGGATACAGGGGAGCTAACTATGGCTACACCTTC.

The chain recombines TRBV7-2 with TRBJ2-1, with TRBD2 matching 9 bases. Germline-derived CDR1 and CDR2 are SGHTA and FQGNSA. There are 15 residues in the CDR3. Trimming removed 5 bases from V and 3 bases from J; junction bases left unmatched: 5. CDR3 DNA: TGTGCCAGCAGCAAAGCGGGAGGCGTCTACAATGAGCAGTTCTTC. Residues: CASSKAGGVYNEQFF.

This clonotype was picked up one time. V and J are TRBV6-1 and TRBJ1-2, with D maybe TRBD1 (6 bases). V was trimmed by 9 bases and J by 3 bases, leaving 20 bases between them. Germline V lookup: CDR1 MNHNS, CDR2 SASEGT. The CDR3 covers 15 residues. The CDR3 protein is CARTQLPAGDYGYTF. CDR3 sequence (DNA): TGTGCCAGAACCCAACTGCCCGCAGGGGACTATGGCTACACCTTC.